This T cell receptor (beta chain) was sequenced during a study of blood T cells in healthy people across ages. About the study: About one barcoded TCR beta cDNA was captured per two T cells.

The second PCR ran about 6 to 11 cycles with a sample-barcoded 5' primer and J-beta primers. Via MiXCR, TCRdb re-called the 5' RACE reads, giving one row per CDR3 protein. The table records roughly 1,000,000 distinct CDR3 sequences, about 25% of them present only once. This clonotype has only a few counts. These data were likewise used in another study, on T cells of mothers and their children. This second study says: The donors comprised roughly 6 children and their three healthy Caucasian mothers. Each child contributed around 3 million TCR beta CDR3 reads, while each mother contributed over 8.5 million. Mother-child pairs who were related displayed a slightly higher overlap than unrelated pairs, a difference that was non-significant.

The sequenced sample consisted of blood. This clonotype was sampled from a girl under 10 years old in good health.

The CDR3 coding sequence is TGTGCCAGCAGACCCCAGGGGATAGAAGCTTTCTTT. This codes for CASRPQGIEAFF. The chain links TRBV28 to TRBJ1-1; possible D gene TRBD1, 6 bases. V lost 6 bases to trimming and J lost 8 bases, with 13 bases between them. The CDR3 is 12 amino acids. CDR1 and CDR2 (germline): MDHEN, SYDVKM.